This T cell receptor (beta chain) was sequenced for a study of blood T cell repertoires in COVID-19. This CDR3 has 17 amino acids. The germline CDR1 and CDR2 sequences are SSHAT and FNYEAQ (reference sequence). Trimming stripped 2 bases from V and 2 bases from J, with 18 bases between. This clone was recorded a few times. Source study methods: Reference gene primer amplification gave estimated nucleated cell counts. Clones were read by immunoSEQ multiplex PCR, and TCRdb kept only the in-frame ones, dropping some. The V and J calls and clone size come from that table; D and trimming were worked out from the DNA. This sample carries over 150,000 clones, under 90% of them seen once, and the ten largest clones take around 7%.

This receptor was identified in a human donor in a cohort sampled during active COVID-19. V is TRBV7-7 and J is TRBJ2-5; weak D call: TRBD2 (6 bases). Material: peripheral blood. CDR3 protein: CASSLLSTGSGQETQYF. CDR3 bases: TGTGCCAGCAGCTTACTCTCAACGGGAAGCGGGCAAGAGACCCAGTACTTC. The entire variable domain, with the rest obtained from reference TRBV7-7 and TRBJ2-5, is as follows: GAGVSQSPRYKVTKRGQDVTLRCDPISSHATLYWYQQALGQGPEFLTYFNYEAQPDKSGLPSDRFSAERPEGSISTLTIQRTEQRDSAMYRCASSLLSTGSGQETQYFGPGTRLLVL.